The entry below gives a single TCR beta chain sequence along with its context. These data are taken from a study of CD8 T cells in Susac syndrome. With random hexamers, 0.5 to 1 ug RNA was reverse transcribed. TCRdb re-derived calls from the immunoSEQ multiplex PCR reads in MiXCR, one entry per CDR3 protein. In the table there are 200,000 to 300,000 distinct CDR3 sequences, about 93% of which are singletons. The CDR3 covers 14 residues. V was cut by 2 bases and J by 6 bases, with 13 bases left in between. Germline V gene sequence: CDR1 SEHNR, CDR2 FQNEAQ (reference sequence). V gene TRBV7-9 combines with J gene TRBJ1-2; no firm D call. The sequencing input was CD4+ T cells from PBMCs. This clonotype was sampled from a human donor with multiple sclerosis. The DNA of the CDR3 is TGTGCCAGCAGCTTAATTGTTAGAAGAGATGGCTACACCTTC. Its protein product is CASSLIVRRDGYTF.